Following are 32 T cell receptor beta chains from one sample sequenced in a study of cytomegalovirus exposure and HLA in healthy donors. Vbeta (60) and Jbeta (13) primers were used in the PCR. Some clones are missing from TCRdb's copy, which holds only in-frame ones; the method was immunoSEQ multiplex PCR. The profile shows approximately 140,000 clones, 82% of them singletons. Sequencing was carried out using PBMCs. These receptors all come from a male donor in good health and CMV-seronegative.

CDR3: CSVVASGRMYF. The CDR3 coding sequence is TGCAGCGTCGTCGCTAGCGGGAGGATGTACTTC. This sequence joins TRBV29-1 and TRBJ2-7; 11 nucleotides agree with TRBD2. V trimming: 6 bases; J trimming: 12 bases; junction bases outside the gene matches: 7. The germline gives CDR1 SQVTM, CDR2 ANQGSEA. The CDR3 sequence is 11 residues long.

V gene TRBV30 combines with J gene TRBJ2-6; TRBD1 is a possible D gene (6 bases). This CDR3 region has 15 residues. V was clipped by 5 bases and J by 1 base, with 12 bases between them. Germline lookup yields CDR1 GTSNPN and CDR2 SVGIG (reference sequence). The CDR3 bases are TGTGCCTGGGGTCGCAGGGGTTCTGGGGCCAACGTCCTGACTTTC. Its translation is CAWGRRGSGANVLTF.

As for this clone: Other DNA sequences in the sample encode the same CDR3. This chain connects TRBV27 to TRBJ2-7; 9 nucleotides line up with TRBD2. This CDR3 has 15 residues. Germline assignment: CDR1 MNHEY and CDR2 SMNVEV (reference sequence). Losses at the gene ends were 1 base for V and 4 bases for J; bases not matched to a gene: 5. CDR3 DNA sequence: TGTGCCAGCAGTTTATTAGCGGGAGTCGGTTACGAGCAGTACTTC. Amino acids: CASSLLAGVGYEQYF.

J is TRBJ2-1 and V is TRBV27; D uncertain. Per the germline V gene, CDR1 is MNHEY and CDR2 is SMNVEV (reference sequence). The CDR3 length is 15 residues. Trimming removed 0 bases at V and 6 bases at J, with 12 bases between. Here the CDR3 reads CASSLSGSYLNEQFF. CDR3 DNA sequence: TGTGCCAGCAGTTTATCGGGCTCTTACCTCAATGAGCAGTTCTTC.

The V call is TRBV28, the J call TRBJ2-7; 10 bases are a match to TRBD2. The CDR3 has 15 amino acids. CDR1 and CDR2 (germline): MDHEN, SYDVKM. J gave up 3 bases and V 4 bases, and 6 bases lay outside the gene matches. CDR3 protein: CASSYPGLANYEQYF. In DNA form, the CDR3 reads TGTGCCAGCAGTTATCCGGGACTAGCGAACTACGAGCAGTACTTC.

The chain is built from TRBV4-2 and TRBJ2-7; D may be TRBD2 (5 bases). Germline V lookup: CDR1 LGHNA, CDR2 YNFKEQ. V was shortened by 1 base and J by 5 bases, with 21 bases between the two germline ends. CDR3 length equals 17 residues. The CDR3 DNA reads TGTGCCAGCAGCCAAGCCCTTGGAACAACCTACGGGGACGAGCAGTACTTC. Its translation: CASSQALGTTYGDEQYF.

The chain couples TRBV5-1 to TRBJ2-7; 13 bases match TRBD2. The CDR3 spans 15 residues. CDR1 is SGHRS, CDR2 YFSETQ, per germline. With 3 bases clipped from V and 11 bases from J, the junction kept 11 bases outside the gene matches. CDR3 DNA sequence: TGCGCCAGCAGCTGCCCACTAGCGGGAGGGCCTCGGGAGTACTTC. Translation: CASSCPLAGGPREYF.

V is TRBV5-6 and J is TRBJ2-2; D is unresolved. From germline, CDR1 is SGHDT and CDR2 YYEEEE. This CDR3 is 16 amino acids long. Trimming removed 4 bases from V and 6 bases from J, with 19 bases in between. CDR3 region: CASSLNGYQMSGELFF. The CDR3 coding sequence is TGTGCCAGCAGCCTGAACGGGTATCAAATGTCCGGGGAGCTGTTTTTT.

The gene calls are TRBV4-1 and TRBJ2-6; no firm D call. Germline V gene sequence: CDR1 MGHRA, CDR2 YSYEKL. The CDR3 is 19 residues long. V gave up 0 bases and J gave up 0 bases, with 15 bases separating them. CDR3 region: CASSQDTAVILSGANVLTF. In DNA form, the CDR3 reads TGCGCCAGCAGCCAAGATACAGCTGTCATTCTCTCTGGGGCCAACGTCCTGACTTTC.

Only a few counts were recorded for this clone. The J gene is TRBJ2-7, the V gene TRBV5-4, with 10 bases that match TRBD2. The CDR3 totals 16 residues. Per germline, CDR1 SGHNT and CDR2 YYREEE (reference sequence). V lost 0 bases and J lost 2; bases outside the gene matches: 5. DNA of the CDR3: TGTGCCAGCAGCTTGGGTCTAGCGGGAGTAGCCTACGAGCAGTACTTC. Its translation: CASSLGLAGVAYEQYF.

The gene calls are TRBV13 and TRBJ1-5; a possible D gene is TRBD1 (6 bases). V gave up 3 bases and J gave up 4 bases, with 10 bases separating them. The germline gives CDR1 PRHDT, CDR2 FYEKMQ (reference sequence). CDR3 length: 14 residues. The CDR3 sequence is CASSLGRGNQPQHF. The CDR3 DNA reads TGTGCCAGCAGCTTGGGCAGGGGAAATCAGCCCCAGCATTTT.

This sequence joins TRBV7-9 and TRBJ2-1, with 9 bases lining up with TRBD2. This CDR3 comprises 17 residues. CDR1 and CDR2 from the germline V gene are SEHNR and FQNEAQ (reference sequence). V shed 7 bases, J shed 4 bases, and the junction held 14 bases outside the gene matches. CDR3 in DNA: TGTGCCAGCACCCCGAGGAGCGGGAGGACCCTATACAATGAGCAGTTCTTC. Translation gives CASTPRSGRTLYNEQFF.

This clone was seen once. The chain carries TRBV11-2 and TRBJ1-2, with D unresolved. Germline CDR1 SGHAT, CDR2 FQNNGV. There are 13 residues in the CDR3. V shed 1 base and J shed 7 bases, with 10 bases lying between them. In DNA, the CDR3 is TGTGCCAGCAGCTTAGGACTTTTCCGTGGCTACACCTTC. Translated, it gives CASSLGLFRGYTF.

V gene TRBV30 combines with J gene TRBJ2-5; TRBD2 is a possible D gene (6 bases). CDR1 and CDR2 from the germline V gene are GTSNPN and SVGIG (reference sequence). The germline V and J ends were trimmed by 4 bases and 11 bases, with 26 bases remaining between them. The CDR3 consists of 15 residues. DNA of the CDR3: TGTGCCTGGAAACGGGCGGATAGCAGGCCGGGGGAGCAGTACTTC. It encodes CAWKRADSRPGEQYF.

This clone was counted between two and nine times. V usage is TRBV27 and J usage is TRBJ1-2; D is ambiguous. Germline-derived CDR1 and CDR2 are MNHEY and SMNVEV (reference sequence). The length of the CDR3 is 13 residues. V lost 3 bases and J 2 bases, leaving 7 bases between the germline ends. The CDR3 DNA reads TGTGCCAGCAGTTTCGCGGTGAACTATGGCTACACCTTC. Residues: CASSFAVNYGYTF.

The chain is built from TRBV27 and TRBJ2-7; 16 nucleotides align to TRBD2. V lost 10 bases to trimming and J lost 12 bases; unmatched junction nucleotides: 6. Germline assignment: CDR1 MNHEY and CDR2 SMNVEV (reference sequence). The CDR3 loop spans 12 amino acids. CDR3 residues: CAIGTSGRVLYF. The CDR3 DNA reads as TGTGCCATTGGGACTAGCGGGAGGGTTCTGTACTTC.

The CDR3 loop reads CASSPGGAYEQYF. For the CDR3, the DNA is TGTGCCAGCAGCCCGGGCGGGGCCTACGAGCAGTACTTC. The genes are TRBV28 and TRBJ2-5, with D maybe TRBD2 (6 bases). The J call may be incorrect, as the DNA end agrees better with TRBJ2-7. The CDR3 is made up of 13 amino acids. In germline, CDR1 is MDHEN, CDR2 SYDVKM.

The genes are TRBV19 and TRBJ1-5; D is unclear. Germline CDR1 LNHDA, CDR2 SQIVND (reference sequence). V dropped 3 bases and J dropped 6 bases, with 6 bases sitting between them. The CDR3 loop spans 12 amino acids. CDR3 protein: CASSIPSQPQHF. CDR3 bases: TGTGCCAGTAGTATTCCGAGTCAGCCCCAGCATTTT.

V is TRBV29-1 and J is TRBJ2-1, with 13 bases matching TRBD2. After removal of 1 base from V and 2 bases from J, the junction contained 5 bases not matched to a gene. The CDR3 is 17 amino acids. From germline, CDR1 is SQVTM and CDR2 ANQGSEA. The CDR3, as DNA: TGCAGCGTTGAAGGTACTAGCGGGAGGGCCACCTACAATGAGCAGTTCTTC. This encodes CSVEGTSGRATYNEQFF.

The chain recombines TRBV29-1 with TRBJ2-1; D perhaps matches TRBD2 (5 bases). The germline V and J ends were trimmed by 7 bases and 3 bases, with 10 bases remaining between them. CDR3 length equals 12 residues. Per the germline V gene, CDR1 is SQVTM and CDR2 is ANQGSEA. For the CDR3, the DNA is TGCAGCGCCGAGGGTGGCTACAATGAGCAGTTCTTC. Protein product: CSAEGGYNEQFF.

The V and J genes are TRBV7-3 and TRBJ2-2; 7 bases map to TRBD2. Germline values: CDR1 SGHTA, CDR2 FQGTGA. The J segment lost 7 bases and the V segment lost 7 bases, leaving 6 bases of the junction unmatched. CDR3 length equals 13 residues. CDR3 nucleotides: TGTGCCAGCATTACGACGGGAGGCGGGGAGCTGTTTTTT. Translation gives CASITTGGGELFF.

The gene calls are TRBV7-2 and TRBJ2-7; D is uncertain. The ends were cut back, 0 bases at V and 6 bases at J, with 9 bases in the middle. Germline V gives CDR1 SGHTA, CDR2 FQGNSA. The CDR3 is 13 amino acids. The CDR3 is CASSLARSTEQYF. CDR3 bases: TGTGCCAGCAGCTTAGCGAGGAGCACCGAGCAGTACTTC.

V and J are TRBV9 and TRBJ1-5; D may be TRBD1 (5 bases). The V gene lost 0 bases and the J gene lost 6 bases, with 13 bases spanning the gap. Germline V gene sequence: CDR1 SGDLS, CDR2 YYNGEE. This CDR3 has 15 residues. CDR3 DNA sequence: TGTGCCAGCAGCGTAGGACAGTCGCTGGGTCAGCCCCAGCATTTT. Its translation: CASSVGQSLGQPQHF.

This clone occurred a few times. The V gene is TRBV19, the J gene TRBJ1-2; 8 bases are shared with TRBD1. Germline V CDR1 and CDR2: LNHDA, SQIVND (reference sequence). V lost 3 bases and J lost 3; bases outside the gene matches: 3. The CDR3 covers 14 residues. CDR3 loop: CASSIPDRDYGYTF. In DNA form, the CDR3 reads TGTGCCAGTAGTATCCCGGACAGGGACTATGGCTACACCTTC.

The chain joins TRBV30 to TRBJ1-2; 7 bases line up with TRBD1. Trimming took 2 bases from V and 7 from J; bases not matched to a gene: 13. There are 15 residues in the CDR3. CDR1 is GTSNPN and CDR2 is SVGIG in the germline V gene (reference sequence). The CDR3 DNA is TGTGCCTGGAGTAATGCGACAGGGTGGTTTCGTGGCTACACCTTC. Its protein is CAWSNATGWFRGYTF. Full variable domain (outside the CDR3, taken from reference TRBV30 and TRBJ1-2): SQTIHQWPATLVQPVGSPLSLECTVEGTSNPNLYWYRQAAGRGLQLLFYSVGIGQISSEVPQNLSASRPQDRQFILSSKKLLLSDSGFYLCAWSNATGWFRGYTFGSGTRLTVV.

The chain is built from TRBV7-3 and TRBJ2-1; 11 nucleotides line up with TRBD2. The CDR3 loop spans 17 amino acids. V lost 2 bases and J lost 7; bases outside the gene matches: 10. Per the germline V gene, CDR1 is SGHTA and CDR2 is FQGTGA. The CDR3 DNA follows: TGTGCCAGCAGCTTATTCCCGCTAGCGGGAGGTGGTAATGAGCAGTTCTTC. Its protein product is CASSLFPLAGGGNEQFF.

The rearrangement joins TRBV5-4 to TRBJ2-7; 9 nucleotides align to TRBD1. The CDR3 is made up of 15 amino acids. Germline CDR1 is SGHNT and CDR2 is YYREEE (reference sequence). V trimming: 3 bases; J trimming: 3 bases; junction bases outside the gene matches: 7. CDR3: CASSSRTGGVYEQYF. CDR3 sequence (DNA): TGTGCCAGCAGCTCTAGAACAGGGGGCGTCTACGAGCAGTACTTC. The full variable domain, completed using reference TRBV5-4 and TRBJ2-7, is ETGVTQSPTHLIKTRGQQVTLRCSSQSGHNTVSWYQQALGQGPQFIFQYYREEENGRGNFPPRFSGLQFPNYSSELNVNALELDDSALYLCASSSRTGGVYEQYFGPGTRLTVT.

This chain joins TRBV9 and TRBJ2-1, with 10 bases aligning to TRBD2. This CDR3 region has 16 residues. From germline, CDR1 is SGDLS and CDR2 YYNGEE. Germline trimming cut 0 bases from V and 4 bases from J; bases unmatched to any gene: 4. The CDR3 sequence is CASSVVVAGGYNEQFF. CDR3 sequence (DNA): TGTGCCAGCAGCGTAGTAGTAGCGGGGGGATACAATGAGCAGTTCTTC.

This chain uses TRBV28 with TRBJ1-1; D is possibly TRBD1 (5 bases). The CDR3 consists of 15 residues. In germline, CDR1 is MDHEN, CDR2 SYDVKM. Trimming took off 3 bases at V and 5 bases at J, with 16 bases between the two ends. The CDR3 coding sequence is TGTGCCAGCAGTTTGAGATCTCAGGGTCGGACTGAAGCTTTCTTT. Protein sequence: CASSLRSQGRTEAFF.

The chain is built from TRBV9 and TRBJ2-3; 12 nucleotides align to TRBD2. Germline assignment: CDR1 SGDLS and CDR2 YYNGEE. V was pared by 3 bases and J by 11 bases, with 4 bases of the junction left unmatched. The CDR3 runs to 13 residues. CDR3 loop: CASSAGLAGWQYF. CDR3 coding DNA: TGTGCCAGCAGCGCGGGACTAGCGGGTTGGCAGTATTTT.

This rearrangement joins TRBV28 to TRBJ2-1; 9 positions agree with TRBD2. CDR3 length: 16 residues. Germline V lookup: CDR1 MDHEN, CDR2 SYDVKM. Unmatched junction bases numbered 4, after V lost 2 bases and J lost 2 bases. This chain's CDR3 is CASSLVQRGAYNEQFF. For the CDR3, the DNA is TGTGCCAGCAGTTTAGTCCAGCGGGGGGCCTACAATGAGCAGTTCTTC.

CDR3: CATELAGGYNEQFF. The CDR3, as DNA: TGTGCCACCGAGCTAGCGGGAGGGTACAATGAGCAGTTCTTC. V is TRBV6-6 and J is TRBJ2-1; 12 bases line up with TRBD2. Trimming cost V 10 bases and J 4 bases; bases outside gene matches: 5. Germline V gene data show CDR1 as MNHNY and CDR2 as SVGAGI (reference sequence). There are 14 residues in the CDR3.